This entry lists 23 T cell receptor beta chains sequenced from one sample in a study of T cells in Graves' hyperthyroidism and ophthalmopathy. There were TCR beta CDR3 regions amplified from RNA transcripts. HTBI primers were employed in a first-round RT-PCR of the TCR CDR3. TCRdb fed the multiplex PCR reads into MiXCR, producing one record per CDR3 protein. This table holds under 200,000 distinct CDR3 sequences, around 8.9% found once. The sequenced sample consisted of blood. These receptors came from a woman in her late teens or twenties with Graves' hyperthyroidism that later progressed to Graves' ophthalmopathy.

This clonotype was seen ten or more times. This chain links TRBV2 with TRBJ2-5, with 9 bases fitting TRBD2. V shed 2 bases, J shed 0 bases, and the junction held 1 base outside the gene matches. CDR3 length: 15 residues. Germline V gene sequence: CDR1 SNHLY, CDR2 FYNNEI. CDR3 coding DNA: TGTGCCAGCAGTGAACTAGCGGGGAACCAAGAGACCCAGTACTTC. This codes for CASSELAGNQETQYF. The entire variable domain, with the rest obtained from reference TRBV2 and TRBJ2-5, is as follows: EPEVTQTPSHQVTQMGQEVILRCVPISNHLYFYWYRQILGQKVEFLVSFYNNEISEKSEIFDDQFSVERPDGSNFTLKIRSTKLEDSAMYFCASSELAGNQETQYFGPGTRLLVL.

This clonotype was seen many times. V gene TRBV11-2 combines with J gene TRBJ1-1, with D possibly being TRBD1 (5 bases). V shed 0 bases and J shed 3 bases, with 5 bases lying between them. CDR3 length: 13 residues. Germline CDR1 SGHAT, CDR2 FQNNGV. The CDR3 here is CASSLDRDTEAFF. The CDR3 region has the DNA TGTGCCAGCAGCTTAGACAGGGACACTGAAGCTTTCTTT.

This clonotype was detected ten times or more. The rearrangement uses TRBV2 and TRBJ1-4, with D possibly being TRBD1 (6 bases). The CDR3 totals 13 residues. V was trimmed by 5 bases and J by 7 bases, leaving 11 bases between them. The V gene's germline CDR1 is SNHLY and CDR2 FYNNEI. The DNA of the CDR3 is TGTGCCAGCAGTTACAGGGTGCCTGAAAAACTGTTTTTT. Residues: CASSYRVPEKLFF.

This clonotype was seen many times. This CDR3 is CASSKDRSTNEKLFF. The CDR3 nucleotides are TGTGCCAGCAGCAAAGACAGGTCAACTAATGAAAAACTGTTTTTT. The V and J genes are TRBV7-9 and TRBJ1-4, with D possibly TRBD1 on 6 matching bases. Germline values: CDR1 SEHNR, CDR2 FQNEAQ (reference sequence). With 5 bases removed from V and 0 bases from J, the gap between germline ends came to 10 bases. CDR3 length: 15 amino acids.

The V and J genes are TRBV19 and TRBJ2-2; D is uncertain. The germline CDR1 and CDR2 sequences are LNHDA and SQIVND (reference sequence). The CDR3 is 12 amino acids. The V end lost 2 bases, the J end lost 4 bases, and 2 bases lay between the germline ends. The CDR3 DNA is TGTGCCAGTAGTATATTCACCGGGGAGCTGTTTTTT. Amino acid sequence: CASSIFTGELFF.

This clonotype showed up many times. The chain employs TRBV5-6 and TRBJ2-5; a weak D match, TRBD1 (6 bases). This CDR3 has 15 amino acids. Trimming took off 0 bases at V and 4 bases at J, with 13 bases between the two ends. Germline CDR1 SGHDT, CDR2 YYEEEE. The CDR3 loop reads CASSLARQDRETQYF. The CDR3 DNA follows: TGTGCCAGCAGCTTGGCCCGACAGGACCGAGAGACCCAGTACTTC. Complete variable domain (other parts from reference TRBV5-6 and TRBJ2-5): DAGVTQSPTHLIKTRGQQVTLRCSPKSGHDTVSWYQQALGQGPQFIFQYYEEEERQRGNFPDRFSGHQFPNYSSELNVNALLLGDSALYLCASSLARQDRETQYFGPGTRLLVL.

This clonotype was observed at least ten times. The chain couples TRBV20-1 to TRBJ1-5, with D possibly matching TRBD1 (5 bases). Between the trimmed V and J ends, which lost 4 bases and 4 bases, there was a span of 8 bases. Germline V gene lookup returns CDR1 DFQATT and CDR2 SNEGSKA (reference sequence). CDR3 length: 12 residues. CDR3 sequence (DNA): TGCAGTGCTACGCAGGGAAATCAGCCCCAGCATTTT. It encodes CSATQGNQPQHF.

This clonotype has at least ten counts. The rearrangement joins TRBV20-1 to TRBJ2-3, with unresolved D. The germline V gene encodes CDR1 DFQATT and CDR2 SNEGSKA (reference sequence). The CDR3 is 14 amino acids. V was pared by 2 bases and J by 2 bases, with 11 bases between. CDR3 residues: CSARYGDNTDTQYF. The CDR3 DNA is TGCAGTGCTAGATATGGAGACAACACAGATACGCAGTATTTT.

This clonotype has only a few counts. V usage is TRBV5-1 and J usage is TRBJ2-6; D unresolved. Germline CDR1 and CDR2: SGHRS and YFSETQ. With 8 bases removed from V and 0 bases from J, the gap between germline ends came to 12 bases. This CDR3 region has 15 residues. As DNA, the CDR3 is TGCGCCAGGAACGCTTGCGTCTCTGGGGCCAACGTCCTGACTTTC. Residues: CARNACVSGANVLTF.

This clonotype was seen at least ten times. The gene calls are TRBV30 and TRBJ2-3; D remains unclear. V shed 4 bases and J shed 5 bases, with 13 bases lying between them. This CDR3 contains 13 residues. Germline values: CDR1 GTSNPN, CDR2 SVGIG (reference sequence). The CDR3 protein is CAWTPEDGDTQYF. CDR3 in DNA: TGTGCCTGGACCCCCGAGGATGGAGATACGCAGTATTTT.

In its sample, this clonotype was seen many times. The V call is TRBV9, the J call TRBJ2-7; tentative D call: TRBD1 (6 bases). CDR3 length equals 15 residues. The V gene lost 4 bases and the J gene lost 3 bases, with 17 bases spanning the gap. Germline assignment: CDR1 SGDLS and CDR2 YYNGEE. The CDR3 is CASSPEDGGFYEQYF. The CDR3 DNA reads TGTGCCAGCAGCCCGGAAGATGGGGGCTTCTACGAGCAGTACTTC.

The chain is built from TRBV15 and TRBJ2-2; D is uncertain. V lost 0 bases and J 0 bases, leaving 14 bases between the germline ends. The CDR3 is made up of 18 amino acids. Germline loops: CDR1 LNHNV, CDR2 YYDKDF (reference sequence). CDR3 sequence: CATSRDAVGSTNTGELFF. In DNA form, the CDR3 reads TGTGCCACCAGCAGAGATGCGGTAGGATCGACGAACACCGGGGAGCTGTTTTTT. The full variable domain, in which reference TRBV15 and TRBJ2-2 provide the parts outside the CDR3, is DAMVIQNPRYQVTQFGKPVTLSCSQTLNHNVMYWYQQKSSQAPKLLFHYYDKDFNNEADTPDNFQSRRPNTSFCFLDIRSPGLGDTAMYLCATSRDAVGSTNTGELFFGEGSRLTVL.

This clonotype was recorded a few times. A much larger clone lies a single base off, so this may be a read error. V gene TRBV7-9 combines with J gene TRBJ2-2; weak D call: TRBD1 (5 bases). CDR3 length: 15 amino acids. Trimming took 5 bases from V and 1 from J, leaving 11 bases between them. The germline V gene encodes CDR1 SEHNR and CDR2 FQNEAQ (reference sequence). This CDR3 is CASSHRQGNTGELFF. The CDR3 DNA sequence: TGTGCCAGCAGCCACCGGCAGGGGAACACCGGGGAGCTGTTTTTT.

V gene TRBV3-1 combines with J gene TRBJ2-5, with no clear D. The V end lost 8 bases, the J end lost 7 bases, and 11 bases lay between the germline ends. Germline V lookup: CDR1 LGHDT, CDR2 YNNKEL (reference sequence). This CDR3 contains 11 residues. The CDR3 loop reads CASSDRMTQYF. The CDR3 bases are TGTGCCAGCTCGGATAGGATGACCCAGTACTTC.

This clonotype was counted between two and nine times. The V and J genes are TRBV9 and TRBJ2-7; D gene unclear. This CDR3 contains 15 residues. The germline gives CDR1 SGDLS, CDR2 YYNGEE. V was shortened by 4 bases and J by 2 bases, with 16 bases between the two germline ends. The CDR3 DNA reads TGTGCCAGCAGCCTTGAGCCGAACCCGACCTACGAGCAGTACTTC. This gives the protein CASSLEPNPTYEQYF.

This clonotype was found a few times. The chain recombines TRBV7-9 with TRBJ1-3, with TRBD1 as a possible D gene (5 bases). This CDR3 contains 13 residues. The germline V gene has CDR1 SEHNR and CDR2 FQNEAQ (reference sequence). Deletions cut 2 bases from V and 7 bases from J, with 9 bases between. CDR3 in amino acids: CASSLSQGNTIYF. CDR3 nucleotide sequence: TGTGCCAGCAGCTTATCTCAGGGCAACACCATATATTTT.

This clonotype was found many times. An end of the junction differs from the germline gene, which may be a read error. This chain connects TRBV6-1 to TRBJ1-2; TRBD1 aligns across 7 bases. From germline, CDR1 is MNHNS and CDR2 SASEGT. There are 15 residues in the CDR3. As DNA, the CDR3 is TGTGCCAGCAGGGAAGGGGGCGTTTCTAACTATGGCTACACCTTC. Its protein is CASREGGVSNYGYTF.

This clonotype was counted many times. The chain recombines TRBV13 with TRBJ1-3; D is undetermined. Germline CDR1 is PRHDT and CDR2 is FYEKMQ (reference sequence). V lost 3 bases and J lost 0, with 9 bases in between. The CDR3 extends over 15 amino acids. The CDR3: CASSLSQRSGNTIYF. The DNA for the CDR3 is TGTGCCAGCAGCTTGTCACAGCGCTCTGGAAACACCATATATTTT.

The sample holds many counts of this clonotype. The J gene is TRBJ2-1, the V gene TRBV11-2; D is possibly TRBD2 (5 bases). V was trimmed by 4 bases and J by 2 bases, leaving 27 bases between them. The V gene's germline CDR1 is SGHAT and CDR2 FQNNGV. This CDR3 is 20 amino acids long. The CDR3 protein is CASSSPPGLTSTYTYNEQFF. The CDR3 bases are TGTGCCAGCAGCTCCCCCCCCGGACTCACAAGTACCTATACCTACAATGAGCAGTTCTTC.

V gene TRBV19 combines with J gene TRBJ1-2; D is unclear. The CDR3 covers 13 residues. Deletions cut 3 bases from V and 6 bases from J, with 11 bases between. Germline V lookup: CDR1 LNHDA, CDR2 SQIVND (reference sequence). The CDR3 bases are TGTGCCAGTAGTATGATGGCAGGTCATGGCTACACCTTC. This sequence encodes CASSMMAGHGYTF.

This clonotype was seen at least ten times. The J gene is TRBJ2-1, the V gene TRBV6-1; D gene uncertain. CDR3 size: 12 residues. The germline V and J ends were trimmed by 10 bases and 4 bases, with 11 bases remaining between them. The V gene's germline CDR1 is MNHNS and CDR2 SASEGT. DNA of the CDR3: TGTGCCACTGGTGTGGTTTACAATGAGCAGTTCTTC. This encodes CATGVVYNEQFF.

This chain joins TRBV20-1 and TRBJ1-2; possibly TRBD1 for D (6 bases). CDR1 and CDR2 (germline): DFQATT, SNEGSKA (reference sequence). The CDR3 spans 14 residues. V was shortened by 5 bases and J by 6 bases, with 19 bases between the two germline ends. CDR3: CSAPTTGIEDGYTF. CDR3 DNA sequence: TGCAGTGCTCCAACCACAGGGATAGAGGATGGCTACACCTTC.

The chain links TRBV6-1 to TRBJ2-7; 12 nucleotides match TRBD1. J was trimmed by 4 bases and V by 6 bases; bases with no gene match: 16. CDR3 length: 18 residues. The germline gives CDR1 MNHNS, CDR2 SASEGT. CDR3 protein: CASRTGTGGSHRRYEQYF. CDR3 sequence (DNA): TGTGCCAGCAGGACCGGGACAGGGGGCTCGCATCGACGGTACGAGCAGTACTTC.